This T cell receptor (beta chain) derives from a study of identical twins. Study conclusions and caveats: In zero-insertion analyses, partial confounding could arise from invariant MAIT and iNKT cells. The abundant beta clonotypes from cord blood had fewer insertions, and memory repertoires had none of this.

In TCRdb, the 5' RACE reads were re-called with MiXCR into one record per CDR3 protein. In the table there are 1.5 million or so distinct CDR3 sequences, about 32% of which are singletons. Note on this clonotype: No antigen is known for it.

Germline CDR1 is SGDLS and CDR2 is YYNGEE. This CDR3 region has 14 residues. The germline V and J ends were trimmed by 0 bases and 4 bases, with 10 bases remaining between them. This chain uses TRBV9 with TRBJ1-2; no clear D gene. The specimen sequenced was cord blood. The TCR originated in a newborn girl in good health. For the CDR3, the DNA is TGTGCCAGCAGCGTAGAGGCGGGTATCTATGGCTACACCTTC. Its translation is CASSVEAGIYGYTF.